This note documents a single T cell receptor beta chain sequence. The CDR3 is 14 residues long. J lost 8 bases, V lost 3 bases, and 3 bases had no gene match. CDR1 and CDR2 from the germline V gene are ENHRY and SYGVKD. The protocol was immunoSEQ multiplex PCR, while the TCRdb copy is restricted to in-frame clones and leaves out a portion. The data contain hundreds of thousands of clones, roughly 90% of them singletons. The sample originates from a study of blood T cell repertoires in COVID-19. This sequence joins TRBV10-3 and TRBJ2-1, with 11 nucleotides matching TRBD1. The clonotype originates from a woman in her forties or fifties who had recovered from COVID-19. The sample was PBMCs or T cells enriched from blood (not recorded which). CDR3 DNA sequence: TGTGCCATCAGTGACGGGACAGGGGGATATGAGCAGTTCTTC. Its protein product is CAISDGTGGYEQFF.